This T cell receptor beta chain was documented in a study of T-cell memory formation after mild COVID-19. General study points: That cross-reactive memory joined was suggested by some responding clones appearing in pre-infection memory. Most CD4+ clones that shrank were in CM and EM, while CD8+ ones turned up in EMRA.

V lost 2 bases to trimming and J lost 3 bases, with 3 bases between them. The CDR3 is made up of 12 amino acids. CDR1 is SGHTS and CDR2 is YDEGEE in the germline V gene. Amplification by 5'RACE using constant-segment primers produced TCR alpha and TCR beta cDNA libraries that carried sample barcodes and UMIs. MiXCR, applied by TCRdb to the 5' RACE reads, yields one record per CDR3 protein. Counted here are about 470,000 distinct CDR3 sequences, 15% to 20% occurring once; the ten biggest clones make up 9% to 15%. With regard to this clonotype: Its antigen is undetermined.

The sample taken for sequencing was PBMCs or a T cell subset sorted from them (not recorded which). J is TRBJ1-5 and V is TRBV5-8; D gene unclear. This TCR was sampled from an adult woman who had mild COVID-19 (a few samples of this study predate the infection). Cell type and time point are not known. The CDR3 loop reads CASSFNNQPQHF. In DNA form, the CDR3 reads TGTGCCAGCAGCTTCAACAATCAGCCCCAGCATTTT.